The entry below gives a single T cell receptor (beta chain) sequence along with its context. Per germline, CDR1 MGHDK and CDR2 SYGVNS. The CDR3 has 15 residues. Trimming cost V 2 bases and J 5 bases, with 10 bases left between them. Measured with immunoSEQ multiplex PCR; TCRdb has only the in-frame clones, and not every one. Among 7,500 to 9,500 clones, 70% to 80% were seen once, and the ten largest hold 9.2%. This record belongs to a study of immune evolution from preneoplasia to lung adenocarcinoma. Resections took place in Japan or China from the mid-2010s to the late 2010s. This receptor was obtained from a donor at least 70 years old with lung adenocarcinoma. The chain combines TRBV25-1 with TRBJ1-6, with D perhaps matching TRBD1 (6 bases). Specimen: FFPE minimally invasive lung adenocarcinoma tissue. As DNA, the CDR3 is TGTGCCAGCAGTGAAAACAACAGGGATAATTCACCCCTCCACTTT. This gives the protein CASSENNRDNSPLHF.